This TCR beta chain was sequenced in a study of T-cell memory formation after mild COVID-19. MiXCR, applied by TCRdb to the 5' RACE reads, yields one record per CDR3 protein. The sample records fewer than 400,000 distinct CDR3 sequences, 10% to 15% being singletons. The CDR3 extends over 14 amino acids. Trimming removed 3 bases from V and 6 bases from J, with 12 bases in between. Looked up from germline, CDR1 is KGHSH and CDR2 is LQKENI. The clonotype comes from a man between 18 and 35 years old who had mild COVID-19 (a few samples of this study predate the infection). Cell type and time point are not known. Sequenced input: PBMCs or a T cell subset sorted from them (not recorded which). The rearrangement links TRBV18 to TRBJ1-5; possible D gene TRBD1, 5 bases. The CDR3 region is CASSPQGSGQPQHF. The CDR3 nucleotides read TGTGCCAGCTCACCCCAGGGTAGTGGTCAGCCCCAGCATTTT.